The entry below describes one TCR beta chain. This record belongs to a study of blood T cell repertoires in COVID-19. The germline CDR1 and CDR2 sequences are MDHEN and SYDVKM. Trimming removed 5 bases from V and 7 bases from J, with 17 bases in between. This CDR3 comprises 14 residues. The repertoire was sequenced with immunoSEQ multiplex PCR; TCRdb's copy has only in-frame clones and lacks some. The repertoire holds roughly 200,000 clones, with around 90% as singletons. Sequenced sample: peripheral blood. The chain recombines TRBV28 with TRBJ2-5; D is perhaps TRBD2 (6 bases). This TCR came from a man aged 35 to 55 with acute or convalescent COVID-19. As DNA, the CDR3 is TGTGCCAGCAGTACGGGGGTGGTGGGTTTGACCCAGTACTTC. The encoded protein is CASSTGVVGLTQYF.